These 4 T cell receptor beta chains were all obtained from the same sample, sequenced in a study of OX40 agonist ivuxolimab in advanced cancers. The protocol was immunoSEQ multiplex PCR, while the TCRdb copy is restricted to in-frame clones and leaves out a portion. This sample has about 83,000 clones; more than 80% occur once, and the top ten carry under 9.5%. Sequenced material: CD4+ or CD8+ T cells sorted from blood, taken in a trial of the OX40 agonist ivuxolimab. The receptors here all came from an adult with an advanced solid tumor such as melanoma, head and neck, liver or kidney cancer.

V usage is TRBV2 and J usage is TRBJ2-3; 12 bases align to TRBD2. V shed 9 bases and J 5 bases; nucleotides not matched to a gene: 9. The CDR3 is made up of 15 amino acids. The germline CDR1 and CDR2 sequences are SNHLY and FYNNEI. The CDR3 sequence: CASGGLTSGRDTQYF. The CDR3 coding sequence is TGTGCCAGTGGAGGGCTGACTAGCGGGAGAGATACGCAGTATTTT. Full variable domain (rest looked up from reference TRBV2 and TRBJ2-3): EPEVTQTPSHQVTQMGQEVILRCVPISNHLYFYWYRQILGQKVEFLVSFYNNEISEKSEIFDDQFSVERPDGSNFTLKIRSTKLEDSAMYFCASGGLTSGRDTQYFGPGTRLTVL.

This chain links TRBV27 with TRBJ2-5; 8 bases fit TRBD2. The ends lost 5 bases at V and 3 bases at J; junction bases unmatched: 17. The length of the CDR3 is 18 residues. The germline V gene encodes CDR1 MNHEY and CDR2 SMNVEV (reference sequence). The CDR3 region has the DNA TGTGCCAGCAGTCCCCTACCCCCGGCAGGAGCGGGGGAAGAGACCCAGTACTTC. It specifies CASSPLPPAGAGEETQYF.

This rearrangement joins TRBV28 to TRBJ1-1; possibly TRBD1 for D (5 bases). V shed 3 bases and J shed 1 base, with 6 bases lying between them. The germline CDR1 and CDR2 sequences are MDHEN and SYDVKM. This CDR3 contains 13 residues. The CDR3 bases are TGTGCCAGCAGTTTGACAGCGAACACTGAAGCTTTCTTT. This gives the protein CASSLTANTEAFF.

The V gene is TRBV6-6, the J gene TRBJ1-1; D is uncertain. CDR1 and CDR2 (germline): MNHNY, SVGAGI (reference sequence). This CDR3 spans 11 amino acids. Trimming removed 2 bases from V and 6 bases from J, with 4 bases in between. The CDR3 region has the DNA TGTGCCAGCAGTTACGGTGCTGAAGCTTTCTTT. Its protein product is CASSYGAEAFF.